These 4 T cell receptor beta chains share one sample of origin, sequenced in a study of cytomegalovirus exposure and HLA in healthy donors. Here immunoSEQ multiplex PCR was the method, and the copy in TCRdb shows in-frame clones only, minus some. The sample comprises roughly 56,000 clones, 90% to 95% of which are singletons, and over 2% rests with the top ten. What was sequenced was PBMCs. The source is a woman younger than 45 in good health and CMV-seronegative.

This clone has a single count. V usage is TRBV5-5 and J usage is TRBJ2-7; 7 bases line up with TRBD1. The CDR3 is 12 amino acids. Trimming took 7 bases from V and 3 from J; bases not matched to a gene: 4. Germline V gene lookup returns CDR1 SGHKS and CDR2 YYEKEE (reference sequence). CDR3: CASARDSYEQYF. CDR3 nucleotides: TGTGCCAGCGCCCGGGACAGCTACGAGCAGTACTTC.

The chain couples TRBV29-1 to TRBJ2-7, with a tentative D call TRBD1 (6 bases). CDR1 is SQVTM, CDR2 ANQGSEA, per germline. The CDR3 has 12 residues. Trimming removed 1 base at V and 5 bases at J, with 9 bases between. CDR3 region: CSVEGGLDEQYF. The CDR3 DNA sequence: TGCAGCGTTGAAGGGGGGCTCGACGAGCAGTACTTC.

The CDR3 protein is CASSLGRPSTGNTIYF. In DNA, the CDR3 is TGTGCCAGCAGTTTGGGCAGGCCAAGCACCGGAAACACCATATATTTT. The chain joins TRBV27 to TRBJ1-3; D is ambiguous. This CDR3 has 16 amino acids. The ends were cut back, 3 bases at V and 4 bases at J, with 16 bases in the middle. In germline, CDR1 is MNHEY, CDR2 SMNVEV (reference sequence).

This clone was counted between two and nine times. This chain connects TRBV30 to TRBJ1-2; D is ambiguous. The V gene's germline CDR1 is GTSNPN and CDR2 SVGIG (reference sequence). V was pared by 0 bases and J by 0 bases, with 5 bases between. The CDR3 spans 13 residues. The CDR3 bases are TGTGCCTGGAGTGTAGAGTCTAACTATGGCTACACCTTC. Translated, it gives CAWSVESNYGYTF.